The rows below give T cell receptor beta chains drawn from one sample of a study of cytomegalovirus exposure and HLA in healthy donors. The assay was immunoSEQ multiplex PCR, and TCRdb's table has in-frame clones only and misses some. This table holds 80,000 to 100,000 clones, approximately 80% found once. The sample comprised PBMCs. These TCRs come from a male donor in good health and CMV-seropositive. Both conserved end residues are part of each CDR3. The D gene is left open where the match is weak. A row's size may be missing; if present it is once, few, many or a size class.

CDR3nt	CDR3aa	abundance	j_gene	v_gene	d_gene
TGTGCCACCAGCAGAGTATACCGAGGTAGCTCCTACGAGCAGTACTTC	CATSRVYRGSSYEQYF	-	TRBJ2-7	TRBV15	-
TGTGCCACCAGCAGAGAGGACTCCGGCGGGGAGACCCAGTACTTC	CATSREDSGGETQYF	-	TRBJ2-5	TRBV15	-
TGTGCTAGTGGTTTGGTACTTGGACAGGGTCTTGGCGAGCAGTACTTC	CASGLVLGQGLGEQYF	few	TRBJ2-7	TRBV12-5	TRBD1
TGCGCCAGCAGCTTCGGGACAGAGTACGAGCAGTACTTC	CASSFGTEYEQYF	few	TRBJ2-7	TRBV5-1	TRBD1
TGTGCCAGCAGGCGTGCAGGGGGCAGGGCCCTCCACTTT	CASRRAGGRALHF	-	TRBJ1-6	TRBV13	TRBD1
TGTGCCAGCAGCGCTCGGGACAGGGACTACGAGCAGTACTTC	CASSARDRDYEQYF	-	TRBJ2-7	TRBV9	TRBD1
TGTGCCAGCAGTGCGGCTAGCGGGGGGTTTAATGAGCAGTTCTTC	CASSAASGGFNEQFF	once	TRBJ2-1	TRBV2	TRBD2
TGCGCCAGCAGCCAAGCCGGAGGCGGTTGCACCTTC	CASSQAGGGCTF	-	TRBJ1-2	TRBV4-3	-
TGTGCCAGCAGCTCCCCGGGGAACTATGGCTACACCTTC	CASSSPGNYGYTF	-	TRBJ1-2	TRBV5-6	-
TGCGCCAGCAGCGTACGACAGTTACCTGGTTCACCCCTCCACTTT	CASSVRQLPGSPLHF	-	TRBJ1-6	TRBV5-1	-
TGTGCCAGCAGGAGGGGGACCACTGAAGCTTTCTTT	CASRRGTTEAFF	-	TRBJ1-1	TRBV6-5	-
TGCGCCAGCAGCTTGGTAGCAGGGATGGACACTGAAGCTTTCTTT	CASSLVAGMDTEAFF	-	TRBJ1-1	TRBV5-1	-
TGTGCCAGCAGCTCCAGGACAGGGCTTAATTCACCCCTCCACTTT	CASSSRTGLNSPLHF	-	TRBJ1-6	TRBV5-6	TRBD1
TGCGCCAGCAGCTCCCCTCTGGGGGACTGGGAGTTCTTC	CASSSPLGDWEFF	-	TRBJ2-1	TRBV5-1	-
TGTGCCAGCAGCCGGCAGGGTACCTCCGGGGAGCTGTTTTTT	CASSRQGTSGELFF	-	TRBJ2-2	TRBV6-5	-
TGTGCCTGGAGTACGAGGGAGTATAATGAAAAACTGTTTTTT	CAWSTREYNEKLFF	-	TRBJ1-4	TRBV30	-
TGTGCCACCAGCAGACTTGGGGGGTTATCGGGCTATGGCTACACCTTC	CATSRLGGLSGYGYTF	-	TRBJ1-2	TRBV15	-
TGTGCCAGCAGCCCGATGCCTCCGGGGGAGCAGTACTTC	CASSPMPPGEQYF	-	TRBJ2-7	TRBV9	-
TGTGCCAGTAGTTACGGTGGGGCCAATGAAAAACTGTTTTTT	CASSYGGANEKLFF	-	TRBJ1-4	TRBV6-5	-
TGTGCCAGCAGCCAAAGGACAGCTAATAATTCACCCCTCCACTTT	CASSQRTANNSPLHF	-	TRBJ1-6	TRBV4-2	-
TGTGCCAGCAGAAACACAGTGAACACTGAAGCTTTCTTT	CASRNTVNTEAFF	-	TRBJ1-1	TRBV6-1	-
TGCGCCAGCAGCTTGGCCCCCGGGACAGCCAGTAATGAGCAGTTCTTC	CASSLAPGTASNEQFF	-	TRBJ2-1	TRBV5-1	TRBD1
TGTGCCAGCACCCCGGGGGATCCGAGGTATGGCTACACCTTC	CASTPGDPRYGYTF	once	TRBJ1-2	TRBV7-2	-
TGTGCCAGCAGCTTAGATAACAGGGAATTTGATCAGCCCCAGCATTTT	CASSLDNREFDQPQHF	-	TRBJ1-5	TRBV7-8	-
TGTGCCTGGAGTCCAACGAGGTCTGAAGCTTTCTTT	CAWSPTRSEAFF	once	TRBJ1-1	TRBV30	-
TGTGCCAGCAGTGATTCGGGATCAAATCAGCCCCAGCATTTT	CASSDSGSNQPQHF	few	TRBJ1-5	TRBV6-1	-
TGTGCCAGCAGTTTTCAGGGGTTCCCTGAAGCTTTCTTT	CASSFQGFPEAFF	-	TRBJ1-1	TRBV9	-
TGTGCCAGTAGTATAGTCCACCCGGGTCTCGTTTTTGTGCATGGCTACACCTTC	CASSIVHPGLVFVHGYTF	few	TRBJ1-2	TRBV19	-
TGTGCCAGCAGCTTAGAACAGAGCTCCTACAATGAGCAGTTCTTC	CASSLEQSSYNEQFF	-	TRBJ2-1	TRBV7-9	-
TGTGCCAGCAGCGTACGTGACACTGAAGCTTTCTTT	CASSVRDTEAFF	-	TRBJ1-1	TRBV9	-
TGTGCCAGCAGCTCGCCTGACAGGGCAAGGTACGAGCAGTACTTC	CASSSPDRARYEQYF	-	TRBJ2-7	TRBV7-9	TRBD1
TGCAGCGTCGGGGGGGCCGTCAGGGAGACCCAGTACTTC	CSVGGAVRETQYF	-	TRBJ2-5	TRBV29-1	TRBD2
TGCAGCGTTGGAACAGGGAGACTTGAAGCTTTCTTT	CSVGTGRLEAFF	few	TRBJ1-1	TRBV29-1	-
TGCGCCAGCAGCCAAGATAGAGGGACAACTAATGAAAAACTGTTTTTT	CASSQDRGTTNEKLFF	few	TRBJ1-4	TRBV4-1	-
TGTGCCAGCAGCGGGACAGGGGGCGCGTATAATTCACCCCTCCACTTT	CASSGTGGAYNSPLHF	-	TRBJ1-6	TRBV5-6	TRBD1
TGTGCCACCAGCAAACCCACCAGATCACCCCTCCACTTT	CATSKPTRSPLHF	-	TRBJ1-6	TRBV15	-
TGTGCCAGTACTTCAGGACAGGGCAATCAGCCCCAGCATTTT	CASTSGQGNQPQHF	-	TRBJ1-5	TRBV19	TRBD1
TGCGCCAGCAGCAGAGCAGGGGTGAGTGAAGCTTTCTTT	CASSRAGVSEAFF	-	TRBJ1-1	TRBV5-1	-
TGTGCCTCCAGGGGCGGTTTAAACGAGCAGTACTTC	CASRGGLNEQYF	few	TRBJ2-7	TRBV6-5	-